The clone carrying this T cell receptor beta chain was counted only a few times. The antigen is not known. These data are taken from a study of cytomegalovirus exposure and HLA in healthy donors. Points from the study as a whole: Accurate prediction of most subjects' HLA-A and HLA-B alleles from TCR beta sequences was reported. In presence/absence analyses, roughly uniform sequencing depth across donors was assumed. TCR beta chains numbering 164 were designated cytomegalovirus-associated.

In the PCR, 60 Vbeta and 13 Jbeta primers were used. Per the authors' pipeline: It was a later analysis that counted approximately 81 million unique TCR beta chains, of which some 9.9 million were shared. The protocol was immunoSEQ multiplex PCR, while the TCRdb copy is restricted to in-frame clones and leaves out a portion. V and J calls and clone size are given by that table; D and trimming were obtained from the DNA. In the table there are 100,000 to 150,000 clones, under 85% of which are singletons. V was cut by 4 bases and J by 5 bases, with 21 bases left in between. CDR3 length equals 16 residues. Germline lookup yields CDR1 SGHRS and CDR2 YFSETQ.

V is TRBV5-1 and J is TRBJ2-5, with TRBD2 as a possible D gene (5 bases). This TCR derives from a woman between 40 and 50 years old in good health and CMV-seropositive. The material sequenced was PBMCs. CDR3 nucleotides: TGCGCCAGCAGCCCGGAGGTGACGCAAAGGCGGGAGACCCAGTACTTC. Its protein product is CASSPEVTQRRETQYF. The full variable domain, completed using reference TRBV5-1 and TRBJ2-5, is KAGVTQTPRYLIKTRGQQVTLSCSPISGHRSVSWYQQTPGQGLQFLFEYFSETQRNKGNFPGRFSGRQFSNSRSEMNVSTLELGDSALYLCASSPEVTQRRETQYFGPGTRLLVL.